Shown below are 13 T cell receptor beta chains from a single sample sequenced in a study of cytomegalovirus exposure and HLA in healthy donors (dated by TCRdb to the late 2010s). The library came from the immunoSEQ multiplex PCR assay. For the multiplex PCR, a mixture combining 60 forward primers for TCR Vbeta segments and 13 reverse primers for TCR Jbeta segments was used. TCRdb mirrors the immuneACCESS table, restricted to in-frame sequences. Some clones are absent from its copies; in checked studies, under half trace to an unresolved V gene, and the reason for the others is unknown. For this sample there are about 89,000 clones; around 77% appear just once. In total, the top ten clones hold 3.7% of the sample. What was sequenced was PBMCs. Receptors were obtained from a man younger than 45 in good health and CMV-seronegative.

The rearrangement uses TRBV6-1 and TRBJ2-7, with 7 bases lining up with TRBD1. CDR1 and CDR2 from the germline V gene are MNHNS and SASEGT. The CDR3 totals 13 residues. V lost 6 bases and J lost 4; bases outside the gene matches: 6. CDR3 sequence reads: CASRDRTGYEQYF. CDR3 bases: TGTGCCAGCAGGGACCGGACAGGTTACGAGCAGTACTTC.

Here the CDR3 DNA reads TGTGCCAGCAGTTTAGGCGGGAGGGCGCGGGAGACCCAGTACTTC. Its translation: CASSLGGRARETQYF. The chain joins TRBV27 to TRBJ2-5; TRBD2 matches at 9 bases. Germline CDR1 reads MNHEY; CDR2 reads SMNVEV (reference sequence). Losses at the gene ends were 2 bases for V and 5 bases for J; bases not matched to a gene: 6. CDR3 size: 15 residues.

This chain joins TRBV30 and TRBJ1-5, with D possibly matching TRBD1 (6 bases). V was trimmed by 0 bases and J by 7 bases, leaving 10 bases between them. Germline V gene sequence: CDR1 GTSNPN, CDR2 SVGIG (reference sequence). The CDR3 is 13 residues long. The CDR3 DNA is TGTGCCTGGAGTGTAGGGGGATGGCAGCCCCAGCATTTT. It codes for CAWSVGGWQPQHF.

The gene calls are TRBV7-9 and TRBJ1-3; 9 positions match TRBD1. Germline V gene lookup returns CDR1 SEHNR and CDR2 FQNEAQ (reference sequence). The CDR3 consists of 16 residues. V dropped 1 base and J dropped 1; count of bases not matched to a gene: 2. CDR3 amino acids: CASSLEGTGSGNTIYF. The CDR3 region has the DNA TGTGCCAGCAGCTTAGAGGGGACAGGGTCTGGAAACACCATATATTTT.

DNA of the CDR3: TGTGCCTGGAGTTGGGAGGGGTCCAACTATGGCTACACCTTC. Residues: CAWSWEGSNYGYTF. The chain combines TRBV30 with TRBJ1-2; D possibly corresponds to TRBD1 (5 bases). Between the trimmed V and J ends, which lost 2 bases and 2 bases, there was a span of 12 bases. CDR1 is GTSNPN, CDR2 SVGIG, per germline (reference sequence). This CDR3 region has 14 residues.

The V call is TRBV6-1, the J call TRBJ2-7; 7 positions agree with TRBD2. The junction had 7 bases not matched to a gene; V was cut back by 2 bases and J by 3 bases. CDR3 size: 15 residues. Germline loops: CDR1 MNHNS, CDR2 SASEGT. The CDR3: CASSEHLGGGYEQYF. DNA for the CDR3: TGTGCCAGCAGTGAACACTTAGGCGGGGGCTACGAGCAGTACTTC.

The V and J genes are TRBV7-2 and TRBJ1-2; 7 positions agree with TRBD1. CDR3 length equals 13 residues. The trim removed 5 bases at V and 8 bases at J, leaving 8 bases unmatched. The germline V gene has CDR1 SGHTA and CDR2 FQGNSA. The CDR3 DNA follows: TGTGCCAGCAGCATGTGGACAGGTCCGGGCTACACCTTC. Residues: CASSMWTGPGYTF.

This clone was seen only a few times. The V call is TRBV11-2, the J call TRBJ2-7, with 8 nucleotides matching TRBD2. Trimming cost V 4 bases and J 3 bases; bases outside gene matches: 5. The V gene's germline CDR1 is SGHAT and CDR2 FQNNGV. CDR3 length equals 14 residues. Written as DNA, the CDR3 is TGTGCCAGCAGCTCCACTAGCGGTCGCTACGAGCAGTACTTC. Translating gives CASSSTSGRYEQYF.

Only a few counts were recorded for this clone. The rearrangement uses TRBV5-1 and TRBJ2-3, with D possibly matching TRBD2 (6 bases). Germline loops: CDR1 SGHRS, CDR2 YFSETQ. V lost 2 bases, J lost 4 bases, and 8 bases lay in between. CDR3 length equals 13 residues. CDR3 DNA: TGCGCCAGCAGCTTCGCGGGATCAGATACGCAGTATTTT. It codes for CASSFAGSDTQYF.

The V call is TRBV11-3, the J call TRBJ2-1; D possibly corresponds to TRBD1 (6 bases). Trimming shortened V by 1 base and J by 2 bases, and 9 bases separated the two germline ends. Germline V gene data show CDR1 as SGHNT and CDR2 as YENEEA. This CDR3 has 15 amino acids. Written as DNA, the CDR3 is TGTGCCAGCAGCTTAGCCACAGGGCCCTACAATGAGCAGTTCTTC. This codes for CASSLATGPYNEQFF.

The gene calls are TRBV18 and TRBJ2-7; tentative D call: TRBD2 (5 bases). The V end lost 2 bases, the J end lost 0 bases, and 11 bases lay between the germline ends. This CDR3 comprises 15 residues. Germline CDR1 KGHSH, CDR2 LQKENI. CDR3 coding DNA: TGTGCCAGCTCACCAGGACTGACAAGCTCCTACGAGCAGTACTTC. Its protein product is CASSPGLTSSYEQYF.

This clone has just one count. V and J are TRBV15 and TRBJ1-2, with 7 bases identical to TRBD1. The germline V gene has CDR1 LNHNV and CDR2 YYDKDF (reference sequence). J gave up 3 bases and V 3 bases, and 4 bases lay outside the gene matches. The CDR3 spans 14 residues. CDR3 region: CATSRGGQDYGYTF. Written as DNA, the CDR3 is TGTGCCACCAGCAGGGGAGGACAGGACTATGGCTACACCTTC.

The rearrangement joins TRBV7-2 to TRBJ1-4; TRBD1 might be the D (6 bases). This CDR3 comprises 14 residues. Per the germline V gene, CDR1 is SGHTA and CDR2 is FQGNSA. V lost 5 bases and J 7 bases, leaving 14 bases between the germline ends. The CDR3 is CASSHRDPTEKLFF. CDR3 coding DNA: TGTGCCAGCAGCCACAGGGACCCCACTGAAAAACTGTTTTTT.